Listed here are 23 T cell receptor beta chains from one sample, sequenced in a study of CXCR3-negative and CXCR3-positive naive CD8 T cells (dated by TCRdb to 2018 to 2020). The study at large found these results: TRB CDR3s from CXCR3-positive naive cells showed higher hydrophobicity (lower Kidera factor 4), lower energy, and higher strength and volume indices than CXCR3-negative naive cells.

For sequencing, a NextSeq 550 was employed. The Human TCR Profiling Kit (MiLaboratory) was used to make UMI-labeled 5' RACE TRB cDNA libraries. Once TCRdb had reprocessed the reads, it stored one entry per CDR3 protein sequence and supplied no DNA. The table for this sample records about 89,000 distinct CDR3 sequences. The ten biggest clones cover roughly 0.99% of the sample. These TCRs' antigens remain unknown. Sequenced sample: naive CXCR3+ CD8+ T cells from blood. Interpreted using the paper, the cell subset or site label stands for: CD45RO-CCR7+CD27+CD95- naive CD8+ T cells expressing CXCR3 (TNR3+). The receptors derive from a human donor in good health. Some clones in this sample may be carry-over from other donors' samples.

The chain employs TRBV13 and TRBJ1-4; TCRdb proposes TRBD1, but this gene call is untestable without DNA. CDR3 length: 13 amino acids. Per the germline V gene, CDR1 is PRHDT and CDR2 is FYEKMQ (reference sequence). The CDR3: CASRDITNEKLFF.

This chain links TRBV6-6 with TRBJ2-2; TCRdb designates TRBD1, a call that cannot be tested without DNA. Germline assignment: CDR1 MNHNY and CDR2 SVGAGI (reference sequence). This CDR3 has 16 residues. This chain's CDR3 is CASSRTGALNTGELFF.

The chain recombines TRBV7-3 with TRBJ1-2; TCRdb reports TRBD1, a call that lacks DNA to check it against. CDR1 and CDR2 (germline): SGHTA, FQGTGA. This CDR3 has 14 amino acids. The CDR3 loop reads CASSLGGDGYGYTF.

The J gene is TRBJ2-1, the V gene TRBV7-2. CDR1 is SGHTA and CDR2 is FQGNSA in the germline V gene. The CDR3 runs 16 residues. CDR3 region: CASSPLGFSSYNEQFF. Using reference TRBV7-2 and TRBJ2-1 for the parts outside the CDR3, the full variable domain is GAGVSQSPSNKVTEKGKDVELRCDPISGHTALYWYRQSLGQGLEFLIYFQGNSAPDKSGLPSDRFSAERTGGSVSTLTIQRTQQEDSAVYLCASSPLGFSSYNEQFFGPGTRLTVL.

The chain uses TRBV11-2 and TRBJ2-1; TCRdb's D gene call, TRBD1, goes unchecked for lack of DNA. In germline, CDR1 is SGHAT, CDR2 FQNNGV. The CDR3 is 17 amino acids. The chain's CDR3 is CASIPGQDPHLYNEQFF.

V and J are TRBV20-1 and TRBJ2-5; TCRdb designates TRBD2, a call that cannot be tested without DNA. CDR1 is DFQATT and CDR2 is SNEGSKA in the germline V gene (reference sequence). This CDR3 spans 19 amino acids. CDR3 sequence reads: CSARADFLVSGGARETQYF.

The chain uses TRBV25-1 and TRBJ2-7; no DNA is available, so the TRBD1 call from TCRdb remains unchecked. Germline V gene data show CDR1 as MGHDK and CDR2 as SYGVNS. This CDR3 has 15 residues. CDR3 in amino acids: CASSEGNGGPYEQYF.

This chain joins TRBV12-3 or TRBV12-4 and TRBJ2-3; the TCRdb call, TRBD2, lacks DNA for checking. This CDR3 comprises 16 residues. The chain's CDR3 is CASSEWTSRHTDTQYF.

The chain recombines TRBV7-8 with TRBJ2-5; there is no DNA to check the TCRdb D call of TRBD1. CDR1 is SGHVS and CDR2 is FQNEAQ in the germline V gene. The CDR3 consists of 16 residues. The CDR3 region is CASSSYRDSRQETQYF.

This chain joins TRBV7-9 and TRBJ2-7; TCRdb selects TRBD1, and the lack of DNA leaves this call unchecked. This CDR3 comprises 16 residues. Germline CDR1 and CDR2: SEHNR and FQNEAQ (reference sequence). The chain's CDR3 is CASSLTTGGGTYEQYF. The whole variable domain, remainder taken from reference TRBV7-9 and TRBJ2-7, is DTGVSQNPRHKITKRGQNVTFRCDPISEHNRLYWYRQTLGQGPEFLTYFQNEAQLEKSRLLSDRFSAERPKGSFSTLEIQRTEQGDSAMYLCASSLTTGGGTYEQYFGPGTRLTVT.

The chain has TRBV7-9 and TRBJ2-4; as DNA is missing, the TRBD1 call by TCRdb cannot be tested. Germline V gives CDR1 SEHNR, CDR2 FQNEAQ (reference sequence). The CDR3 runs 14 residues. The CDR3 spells CASSTPLLFNIQYF.

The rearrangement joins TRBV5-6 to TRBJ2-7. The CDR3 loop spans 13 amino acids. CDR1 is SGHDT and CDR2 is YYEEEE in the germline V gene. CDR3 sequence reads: CASSLFSSYEQYF.

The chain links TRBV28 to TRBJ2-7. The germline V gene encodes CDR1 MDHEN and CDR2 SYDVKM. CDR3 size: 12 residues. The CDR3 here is CTSSLRSYEQYF.

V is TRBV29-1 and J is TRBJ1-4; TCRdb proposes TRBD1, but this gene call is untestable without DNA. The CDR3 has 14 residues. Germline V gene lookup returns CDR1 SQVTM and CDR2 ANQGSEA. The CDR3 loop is CSVLDRGSNEKLFF.

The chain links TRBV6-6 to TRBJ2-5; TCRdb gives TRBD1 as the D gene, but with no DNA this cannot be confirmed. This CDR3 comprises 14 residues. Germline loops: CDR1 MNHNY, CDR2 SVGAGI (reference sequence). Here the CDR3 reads CASGQGMWQETQYF.

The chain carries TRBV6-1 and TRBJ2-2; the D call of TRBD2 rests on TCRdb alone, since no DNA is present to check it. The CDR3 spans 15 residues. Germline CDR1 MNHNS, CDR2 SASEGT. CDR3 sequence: CASGGLNSGTGELFF.

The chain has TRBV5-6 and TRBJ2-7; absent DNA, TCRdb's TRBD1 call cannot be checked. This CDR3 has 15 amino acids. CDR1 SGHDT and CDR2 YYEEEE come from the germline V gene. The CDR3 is CASSLAGTGPYEQYF.

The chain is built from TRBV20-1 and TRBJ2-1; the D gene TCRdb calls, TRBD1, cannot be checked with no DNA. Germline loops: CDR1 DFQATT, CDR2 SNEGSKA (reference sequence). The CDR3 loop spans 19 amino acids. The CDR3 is CSARDHEAPGQGVYNEQFF.

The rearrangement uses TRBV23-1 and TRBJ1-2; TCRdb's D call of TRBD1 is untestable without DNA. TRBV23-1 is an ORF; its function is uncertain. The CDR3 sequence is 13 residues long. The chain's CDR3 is CASSRKGAYGYTF.

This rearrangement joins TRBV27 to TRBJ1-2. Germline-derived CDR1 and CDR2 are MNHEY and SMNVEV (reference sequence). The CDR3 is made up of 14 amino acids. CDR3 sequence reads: CASRPDGANYGYTF.

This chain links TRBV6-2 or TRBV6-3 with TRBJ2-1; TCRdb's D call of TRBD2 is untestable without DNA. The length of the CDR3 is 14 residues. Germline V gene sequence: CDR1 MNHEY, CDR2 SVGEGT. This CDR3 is CASSYGGSGYEQFF.

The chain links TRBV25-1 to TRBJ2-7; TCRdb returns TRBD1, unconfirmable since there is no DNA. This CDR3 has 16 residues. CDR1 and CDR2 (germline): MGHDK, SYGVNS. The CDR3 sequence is CASSPPPPSEAYEQYF.

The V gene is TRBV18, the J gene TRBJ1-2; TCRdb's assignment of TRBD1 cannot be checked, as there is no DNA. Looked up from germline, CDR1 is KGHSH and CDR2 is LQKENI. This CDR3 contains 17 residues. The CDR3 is CASSRGTGAPGTYGYTF. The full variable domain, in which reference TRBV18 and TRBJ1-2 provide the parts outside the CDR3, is NAGVMQNPRHLVRRRGQEARLRCSPMKGHSHVYWYRQLPEEGLKFMVYLQKENIIDESGMPKERFSAEFPKEGPSILRIQQVVRGDSAAYFCASSRGTGAPGTYGYTFGSGTRLTVV.